This TCR beta chain came from a study of T cells in Graves' hyperthyroidism and ophthalmopathy. Overall study context: Sampling of peripheral blood happened at initial diagnosis, prior to any treatment.

From RNA transcripts, TCR beta CDR3 regions were amplified. Researchers ran a first-round RT-PCR on the TCR CDR3 using the HTBI primer set. One entry per CDR3 protein results from TCRdb running MiXCR on the multiplex PCR reads. The data show more than 350,000 distinct CDR3 sequences, 13% to 15% seen once. The table lists this clonotype with many counts. Looked up from germline, CDR1 is MNHNS and CDR2 is SASEGT. This CDR3 has 15 residues. V was pared by 5 bases and J by 5 bases, with 15 bases between. Clinical Activity Scores of at least 3, NOSPECS grades of at least 4 and durations under 3 months characterized ophthalmopathy patients. Orbital computed tomography and thyroid ultrasound, together with serum TRAb and thyroxine and clinical symptoms, were used for diagnoses.

The source is a woman aged 60-75 years with Graves' ophthalmopathy. The chain employs TRBV6-1 and TRBJ2-2; D possibly matches TRBD1 or TRBD2 (5 bases each). The sample taken for sequencing was blood. The DNA of the CDR3 is TGTGCCAGCAGTTTCTGGGACCCTTCTACCGGGGAGCTGTTTTTT. Amino acid sequence: CASSFWDPSTGELFF.